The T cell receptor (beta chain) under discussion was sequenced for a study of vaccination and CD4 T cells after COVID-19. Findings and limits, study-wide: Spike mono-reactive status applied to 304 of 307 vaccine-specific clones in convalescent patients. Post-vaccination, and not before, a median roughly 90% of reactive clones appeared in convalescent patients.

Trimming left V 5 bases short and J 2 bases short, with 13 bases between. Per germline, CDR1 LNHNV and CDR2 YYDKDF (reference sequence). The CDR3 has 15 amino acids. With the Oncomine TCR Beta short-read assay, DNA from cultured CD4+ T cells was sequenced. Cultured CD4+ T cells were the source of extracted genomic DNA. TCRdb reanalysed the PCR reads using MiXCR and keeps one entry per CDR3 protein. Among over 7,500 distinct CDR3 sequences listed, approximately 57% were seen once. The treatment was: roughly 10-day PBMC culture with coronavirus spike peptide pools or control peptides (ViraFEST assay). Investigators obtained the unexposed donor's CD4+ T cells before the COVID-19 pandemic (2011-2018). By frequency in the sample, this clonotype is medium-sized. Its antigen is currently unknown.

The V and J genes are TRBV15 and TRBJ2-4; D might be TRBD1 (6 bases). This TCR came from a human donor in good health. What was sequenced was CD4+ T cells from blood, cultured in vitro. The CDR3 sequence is CATSSRQGSKNIQYF. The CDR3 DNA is TGTGCCACCAGCTCCCGCCAGGGGTCCAAAAACATTCAGTACTTC.